Below, one T cell receptor beta chain is given with its context. The antigen is not known. The data are from a study of graft-versus-host responses after intestinal transplantation. Assay used: immunoSEQ multiplex PCR; TCRdb lists only in-frame clones, some missing. Here the sample spans roughly 120,000 clones, approximately 90% being singletons. The clonotype comes from a human donor who received an intestinal transplant. The material sequenced was unstimulated CD4+ T cells sorted from spleen or lymph node cells, taken before intestinal transplant.

CDR3 residues: CASSLEGLPIGSPLHF. The CDR3 DNA sequence: TGTGCCAGCAGCTTAGAGGGGCTCCCCATAGGTTCACCCCTCCACTTT. This rearrangement joins TRBV7-8 to TRBJ1-6, with D perhaps matching TRBD1 (5 bases). Per germline, CDR1 SGHVS and CDR2 FQNEAQ. CDR3 length equals 16 residues. V lost 1 base to trimming and J lost 9 bases, with 16 bases between them.